In this sample, the clone carrying this TCR beta chain turned up a few times. Its antigen is still unknown. This entry belongs to a study of T-cell reconstitution after alpha-beta-depleted transplantation in children. Notes on the study in general: T-cell counts and diversity at one year post-transplant came mainly from newly produced T cells. Where some patients showed high TCRbeta diversity at day 60, it came from recipient T cells and thymic progenitors that had survived. Reportedly, roughly two months post-transplant, alpha-beta T cells arose from several hundred expanded graft clones.

The CDR3 contains 16 residues. Germline V CDR1 and CDR2: SGHKS, YYEKEE (reference sequence). V dropped 4 bases and J dropped 3 bases, with 19 bases sitting between them. Unique molecular identifiers were built into the TCRbeta library. MiXCR, applied by TCRdb to the PCR reads, yields one record per CDR3 protein. The repertoire holds about 980,000 distinct CDR3 sequences, with about 31% as singletons. The sequenced sample was PBMCs, mostly from graft donor cells, obtained 360 days after TCRalphabeta/CD19-depleted stem cell transplant. The chain links TRBV5-5 to TRBJ1-1, with a possible D match to TRBD1 (6 bases). The source is a boy under two years old who had a stem cell transplant for SCID, so the T cells may come from the graft donor. DNA for the CDR3: TGTGCCAGCAGCCTACCTTTCCAGGGGACCTACACTGAAGCTTTCTTT. This sequence encodes CASSLPFQGTYTEAFF.